This T cell receptor (beta chain) was observed in a study of OX40 agonist ivuxolimab in advanced cancers. About the research overall: The dose-escalation group included hepatocellular carcinoma, melanoma, renal cell carcinoma and head and neck cancer. Approximately 41% of patients had received prior checkpoint inhibitor therapy. Overall study results and limits: Antigen specificity was not determined for the expanded peripheral T cells. Partial responders receiving 0.1-3.0 mg/kg showed among the lowest clonal expansion.

Using immunoSEQ multiplex PCR, the repertoire was profiled, and TCRdb retains in-frame clones only, with some absent. The sample lists some 9,800 clones; 77% were seen once. CDR3 length: 17 amino acids. Germline CDR1 SEHNR, CDR2 FQNEAQ (reference sequence). V lost 5 bases to trimming and J lost 7 bases; unmatched junction nucleotides: 13. Regarding this clone: Antigen: not known.

This specimen was CD4+ or CD8+ T cells sorted from blood, taken in a trial of the OX40 agonist ivuxolimab. This TCR derives from an adult with an advanced solid tumor such as melanoma, head and neck, liver or kidney cancer. This chain connects TRBV7-9 to TRBJ2-1, with 11 bases fitting TRBD2. CDR3 amino acids: CASSDGTSGSQWNEQFF. The CDR3 DNA sequence: TGTGCCAGCAGCGATGGAACTAGCGGGAGTCAATGGAATGAGCAGTTCTTC.